A single T cell receptor (beta chain) is shown here with its context. Its antigen remains unknown. UMI-labeled 5' RACE TRB cDNA libraries were prepared from the cells. TCRdb reprocessed the 5' RACE reads, keeping one entry per CDR3 protein, no DNA. This repertoire comprises around 90,000 distinct CDR3 sequences; its ten largest clones make up approximately 1.1%. This entry is derived from a study of CXCR3-negative and CXCR3-positive naive CD8 T cells. The CDR3 loop spans 18 amino acids. Germline CDR1 is SGHTA and CDR2 is FQGNSA. The study's findings and limits: CXCR3-positive naive cells had TRB CDR3s that were more hydrophobic than CXCR3-negative naive cells had. TRBV-TRBJ usage was similar across naive CXCR3 subsets but distinct in memory cells.

This TCR was recovered from a human donor in good health. Some clones in this sample may be carry-over from other donors' samples. Sequencing used naive CXCR3- CD8+ T cells from blood. The subset denotes: CD45RO-CCR7+CD27+CD95- naive CD8+ T cells lacking CXCR3 (TNR3-). V usage is TRBV7-2 and J usage is TRBJ1-4. The CDR3 reads CASSLAPAVNILDEKLFF.